What follows describes a single TCR beta chain. What it recognizes is unknown. The source of the sample is a study of monozygotic twins with inflammatory bowel disease. Findings and caveats of the study: Extra variability in the repertoires of patients may have come from differing immunosuppressive treatments. Those with IBD had lower TCRbeta diversity (inverse Simpson) than their healthy co-twins did.

The CDR3 runs to 14 residues. Total RNA amounting to 3,500 to 4,500 ng went into each TCR library. There were eight separate reactions per sample in which cDNA was made. For each CDR3 protein, TCRdb gives one entry from its re-call of the 5' RACE reads, without DNA. This sample's clone table lists some 400,000 distinct CDR3 sequences. This clonotype was obtained from a human donor with ulcerative colitis or Crohn's disease, or a healthy co-twin of an affected twin (not recorded which). Sequenced sample: blood. The chain combines TRBV12-3 or TRBV12-4 with TRBJ1-3; TCRdb proposes TRBD1, but this gene call is untestable without DNA. Here the CDR3 reads CASRSREVGNTIYF.